The 16 T cell receptor beta chains below all came from one sample that was sequenced in a study of blood T cell repertoires in COVID-19. Profiled with immunoSEQ multiplex PCR; TCRdb holds only in-frame clones, not every one. The data show roughly 250,000 clones, with around 90% seen just once and around 1.8% held by the top ten. Input material: PBMCs or T cells enriched from blood (not recorded which). The receptors derive from a woman aged 18-29 years who had recovered from COVID-19.

This sequence joins TRBV28 and TRBJ2-1, with TRBD2 identical over 10 bases. CDR3 length: 13 amino acids. The germline V gene has CDR1 MDHEN and CDR2 SYDVKM. The V and J ends lost 5 bases and 12 bases, in that order; junction bases with no gene match: 7. In nucleotides, the CDR3 is TGTGCCAGCAGTCCCACTAGCGGGACGGTGCAGTTCTTC. Translating it yields CASSPTSGTVQFF.

V is TRBV5-4 and J is TRBJ2-7; TRBD1 aligns across 10 bases. The CDR3 sequence is 14 residues long. Trimming removed 3 bases from V and 4 bases from J; junction bases left unmatched: 4. Germline values: CDR1 SGHNT, CDR2 YYREEE (reference sequence). The CDR3 here is CASSSDRGLYEQYF. The DNA of the CDR3 is TGTGCCAGCAGCTCCGACAGGGGGCTTTACGAGCAGTACTTC.

V and J are TRBV5-4 and TRBJ2-3; tentative D call: TRBD1 (5 bases). Germline assignment: CDR1 SGHNT and CDR2 YYREEE (reference sequence). Trimming stripped 2 bases from V and 6 bases from J, with 7 bases between. CDR3 length: 12 residues. The CDR3 nucleotides read TGTGCCAGCAGCTTCAGGGATGATACGCAGTATTTT. Amino acids: CASSFRDDTQYF. Combining the CDR3 with reference TRBV5-4 and TRBJ2-3 gives the whole variable domain ETGVTQSPTHLIKTRGQQVTLRCSSQSGHNTVSWYQQALGQGPQFIFQYYREEENGRGNFPPRFSGLQFPNYSSELNVNALELDDSALYLCASSFRDDTQYFGPGTRLTVL.

This chain uses TRBV7-9 with TRBJ2-7; 13 nucleotides line up with TRBD2. This CDR3 is built from 15 residues. J was trimmed by 5 bases and V by 5 bases; bases with no gene match: 6. Germline V lookup: CDR1 SEHNR, CDR2 FQNEAQ (reference sequence). The chain's CDR3 is CASSQLAGGPDEQYF. Here the CDR3 DNA reads TGTGCCAGCAGCCAACTAGCGGGAGGGCCGGACGAGCAGTACTTC.

This chain uses TRBV29-1 with TRBJ2-2; 7 bases are a match to TRBD1. The germline gives CDR1 SQVTM, CDR2 ANQGSEA. V shed 4 bases, J shed 1 base, and the junction held 0 bases outside the gene matches. CDR3 length equals 13 residues. The CDR3 DNA is TGCAGCGTTGGGACAGGGAACACCGGGGAGCTGTTTTTT. Its translation: CSVGTGNTGELFF.

The chain has TRBV5-1 and TRBJ1-2; TRBD1 matches at 7 bases. The V segment lost 3 bases and the J segment 8 bases; nucleotides outside the gene matches: 7. From germline, CDR1 is SGHRS and CDR2 YFSETQ. The CDR3 spans 13 residues. The CDR3 reads CASSWDREGGYTF. CDR3 DNA: TGCGCCAGCAGCTGGGACAGAGAAGGGGGCTACACCTTC.

The chain carries TRBV27 and TRBJ1-1; D gene unclear. The germline gives CDR1 MNHEY, CDR2 SMNVEV (reference sequence). This CDR3 has 15 amino acids. Trimming removed 3 bases from V and 1 base from J, with 12 bases in between. CDR3 sequence reads: CASSFLARGNTEAFF. For the CDR3, the DNA is TGTGCCAGCAGTTTCCTTGCACGCGGGAACACTGAAGCTTTCTTT.

The chain has TRBV9 and TRBJ1-3, with D unclear. Between the trimmed V and J ends, which lost 4 bases and 4 bases, there was a span of 12 bases. CDR3 length: 14 amino acids. The V gene's germline CDR1 is SGDLS and CDR2 YYNGEE. The CDR3 region is CASSTSVGGNTIYF. The CDR3 bases are TGTGCCAGCAGCACCTCTGTCGGGGGAAACACCATATATTTT.

The table lists this clone with a few counts. This chain joins TRBV9 and TRBJ1-3; D not certain. The ends were cut back, 2 bases at V and 4 bases at J, with 16 bases in the middle. Germline lookup yields CDR1 SGDLS and CDR2 YYNGEE. CDR3 size: 16 residues. CDR3: CASSVGRSLNGNTIYF. The CDR3 DNA is TGTGCCAGCAGCGTTGGGCGCAGTCTTAACGGAAACACCATATATTTT.

This chain connects TRBV12-5 to TRBJ1-2; D is uncertain. There are 17 residues in the CDR3. Germline V gene data show CDR1 as LGHNT and CDR2 as FRNRAP. Deletions cut 0 bases from V and 3 bases from J, with 17 bases between. The CDR3 here is CASGLVSTSRTYYGYTF. Written as DNA, the CDR3 is TGTGCTAGTGGTTTGGTATCGACCTCTCGGACTTACTATGGCTACACCTTC.

This clone was seen once. The V call is TRBV4-3, the J call TRBJ2-3; 9 bases match TRBD1. This CDR3 contains 18 residues. The germline V gene encodes CDR1 LGHNA and CDR2 YSLEER. V was pared by 1 base and J by 1 base, with 9 bases of the junction left unmatched. In DNA form, the CDR3 reads TGCGCCAGCAGCCAAGTTGTGACAGGGGGTTCGGGCACAGATACGCAGTATTTT. This encodes CASSQVVTGGSGTDTQYF.

The gene calls are TRBV7-2 and TRBJ1-2; the match to TRBD1 covers 7 bases. J gave up 8 bases and V 5 bases, and 11 bases lay outside the gene matches. The CDR3 spans 14 residues. Per germline, CDR1 SGHTA and CDR2 FQGNSA. The chain's CDR3 is CASSPRFVGQGYTF. For the CDR3, the DNA is TGTGCCAGCAGCCCTCGATTCGTGGGACAGGGCTACACCTTC.

V and J are TRBV5-8 and TRBJ1-1, with D hard to call. The CDR3 runs to 19 residues. Trimming shortened V by 1 base and J by 1 base, and 23 bases separated the two germline ends. The germline gives CDR1 SGHTS, CDR2 YDEGEE. In nucleotides, the CDR3 is TGTGCCAGCAGCTTGTTCCACGGCCCCGGGGTAAGAAAGAACACTGAAGCTTTCTTT. Its protein product is CASSLFHGPGVRKNTEAFF.

The CDR3 DNA follows: TGTGCCAGCAGTTTGACCGGGACAGGGGGCAGCGAGCAGTACTTC. Translated: CASSLTGTGGSEQYF. V is TRBV28 and J is TRBJ2-7; 12 bases line up with TRBD1. CDR3 length: 15 residues. CDR1 and CDR2 (germline): MDHEN, SYDVKM. Trimming removed 3 bases from V and 6 bases from J; junction bases left unmatched: 6.

The chain links TRBV5-4 to TRBJ2-1; 7 positions match TRBD2. The V and J ends lost 6 bases and 0 bases, in that order; junction bases with no gene match: 6. The V gene's germline CDR1 is SGHNT and CDR2 YYREEE (reference sequence). This CDR3 contains 15 residues. The CDR3 nucleotides read TGTGCCAGCATCCGAGCGGGGAGCTCCTACAATGAGCAGTTCTTC. Translated, it gives CASIRAGSSYNEQFF.

The V and J genes are TRBV11-3 and TRBJ2-5; the D gene is possibly TRBD2 (6 bases). CDR3 length equals 14 residues. Germline-derived CDR1 and CDR2 are SGHNT and YENEEA. Between the trimmed V and J ends, which lost 5 bases and 1 base, there was a span of 11 bases. The CDR3 DNA reads TGTGCCAGCAGCCCCGGGACTTTCCAAGAGACCCAGTACTTC. It yields the protein CASSPGTFQETQYF.